This T cell receptor beta chain was recovered during a study of blood T cell repertoires in COVID-19. Study summary: The United States, Italy and Spain supplied acute and convalescent COVID-19 samples. PBMCs, B-cell-depleted T cells, or T cells were the source of the cDNA or gDNA that made up the material.

How the authors handled the data: Researchers report that nucleated cell counts were estimated from reference gene primer amplification. Libraries were prepared by immunoSEQ multiplex PCR; TCRdb keeps only in-frame clonotypes and omits some of them. Clonal size and the V and J genes are those of that table, whereas D and trimming came from the DNA. The table has 35,000 to 45,000 clones, 70% to 90% seen once; the top ten hold 2% to 2.5%. This clone turned up a few times. Trimming took 10 bases from V and 6 from J; bases not matched to a gene: 13. This CDR3 comprises 15 residues. Germline CDR1 is LNHDA and CDR2 is SQIVND (reference sequence).

This TCR was recovered from a human donor in a cohort sampled during active COVID-19. Sequenced sample: peripheral blood. J is TRBJ1-4 and V is TRBV19; 8 bases map to TRBD1. The CDR3 loop is CATSLTDRVYEKLFF. CDR3 DNA: TGTGCCACCAGTTTGACGGACAGGGTGTATGAAAAACTGTTTTTT.